This T cell receptor beta chain was found in a study of shared clonotypes between healthy human individuals. Study-wide results and limits: Estimated richness values were generally larger in naive subsets than in memory subsets.

Replicate PCRs for sorted subsets used around 200 ng DNA; this equaled tens of thousands of T cell genomes. Measured with immunoSEQ multiplex PCR; TCRdb has only the in-frame clones, and not every one. This sample has approximately 1,000,000 clones, with roughly 80% found just once. A word on this clone: Its antigen is unidentified.

The donors, all of them Caucasian adults, lived in Nashville, Tennessee. In the CD4+ fraction, cells were divided into CD45RA+ naive and CD45RA-negative memory subsets. Germline V CDR1 and CDR2: SNHLY, FYNNEI. V lost 6 bases and J lost 4, with 13 bases in between. The CDR3 runs 14 residues. Sequenced sample: memory CD4+ T cells from PBMCs. Subset noted: CD45RA-negative fraction. The TCR comes from a man aged 18-30 years in good health. Some clones in this sample may be carry-over from other donors' samples. The V and J genes are TRBV2 and TRBJ1-5; a possible D gene is TRBD1 (6 bases). The CDR3 DNA sequence: TGTGCCAGCAGCAAAGGGGGGGGGAATCAGCCCCAGCATTTT. Protein sequence: CASSKGGGNQPQHF.